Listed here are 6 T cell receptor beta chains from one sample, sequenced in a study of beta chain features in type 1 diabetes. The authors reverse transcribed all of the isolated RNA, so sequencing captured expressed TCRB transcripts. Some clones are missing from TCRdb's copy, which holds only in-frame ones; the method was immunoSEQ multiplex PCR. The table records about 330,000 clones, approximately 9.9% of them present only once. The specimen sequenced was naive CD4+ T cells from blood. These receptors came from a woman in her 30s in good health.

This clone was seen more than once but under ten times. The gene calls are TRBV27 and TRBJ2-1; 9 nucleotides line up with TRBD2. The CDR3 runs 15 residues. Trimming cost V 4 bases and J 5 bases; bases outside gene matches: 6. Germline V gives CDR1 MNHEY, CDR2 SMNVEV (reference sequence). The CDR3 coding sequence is TGTGCCAGCAGTTGGGGGACTAGCAGTAACAATGAGCAGTTCTTC. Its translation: CASSWGTSSNNEQFF.

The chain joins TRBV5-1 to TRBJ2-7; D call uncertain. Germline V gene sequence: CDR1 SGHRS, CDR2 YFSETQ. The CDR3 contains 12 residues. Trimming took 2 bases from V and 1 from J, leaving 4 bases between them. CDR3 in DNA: TGCGCCAGCAGCTTACAGTCCTACGAGCAGTACTTC. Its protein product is CASSLQSYEQYF.

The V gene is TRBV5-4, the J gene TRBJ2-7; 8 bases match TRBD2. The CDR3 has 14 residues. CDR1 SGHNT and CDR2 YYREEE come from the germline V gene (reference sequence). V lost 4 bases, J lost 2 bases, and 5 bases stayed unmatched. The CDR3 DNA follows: TGTGCCAGCAGCCGCACTAGCGGCCCCTACGAGCAGTACTTC. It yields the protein CASSRTSGPYEQYF.

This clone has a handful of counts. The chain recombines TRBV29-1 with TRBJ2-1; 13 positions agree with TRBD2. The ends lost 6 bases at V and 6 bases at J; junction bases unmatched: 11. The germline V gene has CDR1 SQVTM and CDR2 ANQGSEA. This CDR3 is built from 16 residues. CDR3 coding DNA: TGCAGCGTCGCCCCCCGACTAGCGGGAGGTGCCAATGAGCAGTTCTTC. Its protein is CSVAPRLAGGANEQFF.

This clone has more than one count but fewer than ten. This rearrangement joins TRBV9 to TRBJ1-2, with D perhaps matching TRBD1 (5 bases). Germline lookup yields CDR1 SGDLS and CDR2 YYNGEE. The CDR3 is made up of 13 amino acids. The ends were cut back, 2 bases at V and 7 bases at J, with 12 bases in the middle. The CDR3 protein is CASSVPTRAGYTF. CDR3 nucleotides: TGTGCCAGCAGCGTCCCCACCAGGGCTGGCTACACCTTC.

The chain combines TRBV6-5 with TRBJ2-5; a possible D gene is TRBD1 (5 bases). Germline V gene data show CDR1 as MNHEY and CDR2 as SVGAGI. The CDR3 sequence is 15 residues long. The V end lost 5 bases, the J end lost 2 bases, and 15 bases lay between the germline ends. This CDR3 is CASSRTPGSQETQYF. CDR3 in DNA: TGTGCCAGCAGTCGAACCCCAGGGTCACAAGAGACCCAGTACTTC.